These 27 T cell receptor beta chains were all obtained from the same sample, sequenced in a study of blood T cell repertoires in COVID-19. The assay was immunoSEQ multiplex PCR, and TCRdb's table has in-frame clones only and misses some. The table includes about 200,000 clones, roughly 88% detected once. Sequencing used peripheral blood. The receptors here all came from a man aged 25-45 years who had recovered from COVID-19.

V is TRBV9 and J is TRBJ2-2; D not certain. Looked up from germline, CDR1 is SGDLS and CDR2 is YYNGEE. This CDR3 spans 17 amino acids. V was shortened by 0 bases and J by 5 bases, with 17 bases between the two germline ends. The CDR3 DNA reads TGTGCCAGCAGCGTAGACCCGGGTGGTGGAATGACCGGGGAGCTGTTTTTT. Its translation is CASSVDPGGGMTGELFF.

The chain employs TRBV12-3 or TRBV12-4 and TRBJ1-4, with D unresolved. The CDR3 loop spans 10 amino acids. Trimming cost V 3 bases and J 10 bases, with 3 bases left between them. The CDR3 loop reads CASSLAKLFF. DNA of the CDR3: TGTGCCAGCAGTTTGGCAAAACTGTTTTTT.

This chain links TRBV5-1 with TRBJ2-3, with 7 bases that match TRBD2. Trimming cost V 6 bases and J 0 bases; bases outside gene matches: 7. The CDR3 runs to 15 residues. CDR1 is SGHRS, CDR2 YFSETQ, per germline. The CDR3 DNA reads as TGCGCCAGCACCACCGGGGGGACGAGCACAGATACGCAGTATTTT. It yields the protein CASTTGGTSTDTQYF.

This clone was seen more than once but under ten times. This rearrangement joins TRBV3-1 (or the pseudogene TRBV3-2) to TRBJ2-3, with TRBD2 matching 11 bases. Germline V gene sequence: CDR1 LGHDT, CDR2 YNNKEL (reference sequence). J gave up 1 base and V 4 bases, and 4 bases lay outside the gene matches. The CDR3 runs to 16 residues. CDR3 DNA: TGTGCCAGCAGCCTTCAACTAGCGGGGGGCACAGATACGCAGTATTTT. Translated: CASSLQLAGGTDTQYF.

A few counts support this clone. The chain has TRBV23-1 and TRBJ2-3; TRBD2 matches 7 bases. TRBV23-1 is recorded as an ORF, its role being uncertain. V shed 4 bases and J 2 bases; nucleotides not matched to a gene: 9. The CDR3 contains 16 residues. DNA for the CDR3: TGCGCCAGCAGTCGACAAGGACTAGTTATCACAGATACGCAGTATTTT. Its protein is CASSRQGLVITDTQYF.

The chain employs TRBV24-1 and TRBJ2-5; TRBD2 might be the D (6 bases). The CDR3 loop spans 15 amino acids. V lost 1 base and J 5 bases, leaving 13 bases between the germline ends. In germline, CDR1 is KGHDR, CDR2 SFDVKD. This chain's CDR3 is CATSDFGMGRETQYF. The CDR3 DNA reads TGTGCCACCAGTGATTTTGGTATGGGGAGGGAGACCCAGTACTTC.

The V and J genes are TRBV11-3 and TRBJ1-2, with D possibly matching TRBD1 (5 bases). The CDR3 covers 14 residues. Germline V lookup: CDR1 SGHNT, CDR2 YENEEA. The V end was cut by 1 base, the J end by 2 bases, with 8 bases between. The CDR3 here is CASSLGGGNYGYTF. The CDR3 DNA is TGTGCCAGCAGCTTAGGCGGGGGGAACTATGGCTACACCTTC. The entire variable domain, with the rest obtained from reference TRBV11-3 and TRBJ1-2, is as follows: EAGVVQSPRYKIIEKKQPVAFWCNPISGHNTLYWYLQNLGQGPELLIRYENEEAVDDSQLPKDRFSAERLKGVDSTLKIQPAELGDSAVYLCASSLGGGNYGYTFGSGTRLTVV.

The CDR3 DNA reads as TGTGCCAGCACCATAGGACAGGCCAACACTGAAGCTTTCTTT. It specifies CASTIGQANTEAFF. The chain is built from TRBV6-5 and TRBJ1-1, with 7 bases matching TRBD1. Germline V lookup: CDR1 MNHEY, CDR2 SVGAGI. The length of the CDR3 is 14 residues. V shed 7 bases and J 2 bases; nucleotides not matched to a gene: 7.

This chain links TRBV3-1 (or the pseudogene TRBV3-2) with TRBJ2-4, with D perhaps matching TRBD1 (5 bases). CDR3 size: 15 residues. Trimming removed 1 base from V and 2 bases from J, with 9 bases in between. Looked up from germline, CDR1 is LGHDT and CDR2 is YNNKEL (reference sequence). In nucleotides, the CDR3 is TGTGCCAGCAGCCAAGGGGCAGGGCCCAAAAACATTCAGTACTTC. It specifies CASSQGAGPKNIQYF.

Only one count was recorded for this clone. The V and J genes are TRBV6-5 and TRBJ2-7; 11 positions match TRBD2. The CDR3 has 15 residues. With 0 bases clipped from V and 3 bases from J, the junction kept 1 base outside the gene matches. Per germline, CDR1 MNHEY and CDR2 SVGAGI. The CDR3 bases are TGTGCCAGCAGTTACTCGACTAGCGGGGTCTACGAGCAGTACTTC. This sequence encodes CASSYSTSGVYEQYF.

J is TRBJ1-1 and V is TRBV19; maybe TRBD1 (6 bases). Germline CDR1 reads LNHDA; CDR2 reads SQIVND (reference sequence). This CDR3 is built from 16 residues. Between the trimmed V and J ends, which lost 3 bases and 2 bases, there was a span of 16 bases. The CDR3 DNA follows: TGTGCCAGTAGTATTACAATGGGGGCACCCAACACTGAAGCTTTCTTT. Its protein is CASSITMGAPNTEAFF.

The rearrangement links TRBV5-6 to TRBJ2-1, with TRBD2 as a possible D gene (5 bases). V lost 4 bases, J lost 7 bases, and 21 bases lay in between. Germline assignment: CDR1 SGHDT and CDR2 YYEEEE. The CDR3 is 16 residues long. CDR3 in DNA: TGTGCCAGCAGCCCTGAACTAGATTCAATGAGGAATGAGCAGTTCTTC. Protein: CASSPELDSMRNEQFF.

The chain is built from TRBV4-3 and TRBJ2-3; TRBD1 matches 8 bases. Germline V CDR1 and CDR2: LGHNA, YSLEER. V was pared by 4 bases and J by 1 base, with 10 bases of the junction left unmatched. The CDR3 totals 17 residues. The CDR3 DNA reads TGCGCCAGCAGCCCATCCAGGGGGCAGGGGGGCACAGATACGCAGTATTTT. Its translation is CASSPSRGQGGTDTQYF.

This chain links TRBV5-4 with TRBJ1-2; D unresolved. V was cut by 7 bases and J by 2 bases, with 6 bases left in between. The CDR3 runs to 11 residues. Germline CDR1 and CDR2: SGHNT and YYREEE (reference sequence). For the CDR3, the DNA is TGTGCCAGCTGGAGCAACTATGGCTACACCTTC. Its translation: CASWSNYGYTF.

This clone has just one count. The DNA of the CDR3 is TGCGCCAGCAGCTTACAGGGGGCGCGGAATCAGCCCCAGCATTTT. Translation: CASSLQGARNQPQHF. The chain carries TRBV5-1 and TRBJ1-5; TRBD1 matches 9 bases. CDR3 size: 15 residues. V was clipped by 2 bases and J by 4 bases; unmatched bases: 4. CDR1 is SGHRS, CDR2 YFSETQ, per germline.

The CDR3 reads CASSRSDSQETQYF. The CDR3 bases are TGTGCCAGCAGCCGGTCGGACAGCCAAGAGACCCAGTACTTC. The rearrangement uses TRBV7-6 and TRBJ2-5; tentatively, D is TRBD1 (6 bases). Trimming pared 5 bases from V and 1 base from J, leaving 11 bases between. The CDR3 length is 14 residues. Per the germline V gene, CDR1 is SGHVS and CDR2 is FNYEAQ.

The rearrangement joins TRBV10-1 to TRBJ1-1; maybe TRBD1 (6 bases). CDR1 is WNHNN and CDR2 is SYGVQD in the germline V gene (reference sequence). Trimming left V 5 bases short and J 1 base short, with 11 bases between. The CDR3 runs to 14 residues. CDR3 nucleotides: TGCGCCAGCAGTCCCAGGGGCGGGAACACTGAAGCTTTCTTT. Translation: CASSPRGGNTEAFF.

The chain uses TRBV9 and TRBJ2-3; TRBD2 matches 8 bases. With 0 bases clipped from V and 0 bases from J, the junction kept 3 bases outside the gene matches. This CDR3 spans 16 amino acids. From germline, CDR1 is SGDLS and CDR2 YYNGEE. The CDR3 spells CASSVGASGSTDTQYF. The CDR3 DNA is TGTGCCAGCAGCGTAGGGGCTAGCGGGAGCACAGATACGCAGTATTTT.

V gene TRBV6-5 combines with J gene TRBJ1-1; 7 bases match TRBD1. Germline-derived CDR1 and CDR2 are MNHEY and SVGAGI. Trimming cost V 6 bases and J 5 bases; bases outside gene matches: 12. This CDR3 contains 15 residues. CDR3 amino acids: CASRYTGVKGTEAFF. The CDR3 DNA reads TGTGCCAGCAGATATACAGGGGTGAAGGGAACTGAAGCTTTCTTT.

This clone was observed a handful of times. The chain recombines TRBV5-1 with TRBJ1-5; the match to TRBD1 covers 8 bases. Looked up from germline, CDR1 is SGHRS and CDR2 is YFSETQ. There are 14 residues in the CDR3. The V gene end was trimmed by 4 bases and the J gene end by 6 bases; junction bases not matched to a gene: 6. The CDR3 sequence is CASSPQGAGQPQHF. Written as DNA, the CDR3 is TGCGCCAGCAGCCCTCAGGGGGCCGGTCAGCCCCAGCATTTT.

The gene calls are TRBV2 and TRBJ2-1; 10 positions agree with TRBD2. Trimming cost V 4 bases and J 10 bases; bases outside gene matches: 1. CDR3 length equals 12 residues. CDR1 is SNHLY and CDR2 is FYNNEI in the germline V gene. CDR3 in DNA: TGTGCCAGCAGTGTGACTAGCGGGGAGCAGTTCTTC. The encoded protein is CASSVTSGEQFF.

The chain uses TRBV27 and TRBJ1-2; no clear D. Germline CDR1 is MNHEY and CDR2 is SMNVEV (reference sequence). The length of the CDR3 is 14 residues. V gave up 5 bases and J gave up 3 bases, with 13 bases separating them. CDR3 in amino acids: CASSPFFTHYGYTF. CDR3 nucleotides: TGTGCCAGCAGTCCCTTTTTTACTCACTATGGCTACACCTTC.

V usage is TRBV9 and J usage is TRBJ1-2, with TRBD1 as a possible D gene (6 bases). The V gene's germline CDR1 is SGDLS and CDR2 YYNGEE. The length of the CDR3 is 14 residues. Trimming pared 4 bases from V and 2 bases from J, leaving 12 bases between. The CDR3 DNA is TGTGCCAGCAGCCGACGGGACACCAACTATGGCTACACCTTC. It encodes CASSRRDTNYGYTF.

The gene calls are TRBV11-2 and TRBJ2-7; D perhaps matches TRBD1 (6 bases). This CDR3 contains 15 residues. Germline V CDR1 and CDR2: SGHAT, FQNNGV. Trimming cost V 1 base and J 3 bases, with 13 bases left between them. In DNA form, the CDR3 reads TGTGCCAGCAGCTTAGGGGGGACATCGTACTACGAGCAGTACTTC. Amino acid sequence: CASSLGGTSYYEQYF.

The genes are TRBV19 and TRBJ1-2; D remains ambiguous. The V gene's germline CDR1 is LNHDA and CDR2 SQIVND (reference sequence). V was clipped by 3 bases and J by 0 bases, with 11 bases between them. The CDR3 contains 15 residues. The CDR3 nucleotides read TGTGCCAGTAGTATCTACAGCGGAGCTAACTATGGCTACACCTTC. Its protein is CASSIYSGANYGYTF.

The chain combines TRBV9 with TRBJ1-1, with TRBD1 matching over 9 bases. Germline CDR1 and CDR2: SGDLS and YYNGEE. The CDR3 contains 13 residues. Losses at the gene ends were 3 bases for V and 3 bases for J; bases not matched to a gene: 0. The CDR3, as DNA: TGTGCCAGCAGCGGGACAGGGGACACTGAAGCTTTCTTT. It yields the protein CASSGTGDTEAFF. Variable domain in full (rest from reference TRBV9 and TRBJ1-1): DSGVTQTPKHLITATGQRVTLRCSPRSGDLSVYWYQQSLDQGLQFLIQYYNGEERAKGNILERFSAQQFPDLHSELNLSSLELGDSALYFCASSGTGDTEAFFGQGTRLTVV.

This clone was observed a single time. The chain employs TRBV5-1 and TRBJ2-5; 8 positions agree with TRBD1. The V and J ends lost 0 bases and 5 bases, in that order; junction bases with no gene match: 18. The CDR3 totals 19 residues. Germline V gene sequence: CDR1 SGHRS, CDR2 YFSETQ. The CDR3 loop reads CASSLAFRMVTGGKETQYF. In nucleotides, the CDR3 is TGCGCCAGCAGCTTGGCCTTCAGGATGGTCACAGGGGGGAAGGAGACCCAGTACTTC.